The 5 T cell receptor beta chains presented below share a single source sample, sequenced in a study of control samples from healthy donors and cancer patients. TCRdb's copy holds only in-frame clones and misses some; the assay was immunoSEQ multiplex PCR. The sample records 65,000 to 90,000 clones, around 86% being singletons. What was sequenced was PBMCs. The receptors come from a woman aged 45-60 years with colorectal cancer.

A note on this clone: Other DNA variants within this sample encode the same CDR3. The J gene is TRBJ2-1, the V gene TRBV5-1; a possible D gene is TRBD1 (6 bases). V was cut by 0 bases and J by 6 bases, with 10 bases left in between. The germline gives CDR1 SGHRS, CDR2 YFSETQ. This CDR3 is built from 14 residues. CDR3 loop: CASSLGPTGNEQFF. The CDR3, as DNA: TGCGCCAGCAGCTTGGGTCCGACAGGCAATGAGCAGTTCTTC.

The rearrangement links TRBV19 to TRBJ1-2, with D perhaps TRBD1 (5 bases). There are 15 residues in the CDR3. Germline lookup yields CDR1 LNHDA and CDR2 SQIVND (reference sequence). V was cut by 7 bases and J by 7 bases, with 22 bases left in between. This CDR3 reads CASTDLRGTYSGYTF. CDR3 bases: TGTGCCAGTACCGATTTGAGAGGGACCTACTCTGGCTACACCTTC.

This chain uses TRBV10-2 with TRBJ2-7; maybe TRBD1 (6 bases). The length of the CDR3 is 14 residues. The germline V gene has CDR1 WSHSY and CDR2 SAAADI. Trimming cost V 5 bases and J 0 bases, with 11 bases left between them. CDR3 sequence: CASSQTGSSYEQYV. The DNA for the CDR3 is TGCGCCAGCAGTCAAACAGGGTCCTCCTACGAGCAGTACGTC.

This clone was found once. The chain links TRBV2 to TRBJ1-2; D ambiguous. CDR1 and CDR2 from the germline V gene are SNHLY and FYNNEI. Trimming cost V 5 bases and J 4 bases, with 11 bases left between them. This CDR3 has 13 residues. The CDR3 sequence is CASSFIGSYGYTF. The CDR3 nucleotides read TGTGCCAGCAGTTTCATAGGGAGCTATGGCTACACCTTC. The full variable domain, completed using reference TRBV2 and TRBJ1-2, is EPEVTQTPSHQVTQMGQEVILRCVPISNHLYFYWYRQILGQKVEFLVSFYNNEISEKSEIFDDQFSVERPDGSNFTLKIRSTKLEDSAMYFCASSFIGSYGYTFGSGTRLTVV.

The chain recombines TRBV27 with TRBJ2-2; possibly TRBD2 for D (6 bases). The CDR3 has 15 residues. V was pared by 8 bases and J by 4 bases, with 17 bases between. CDR1 and CDR2 (germline): MNHEY, SMNVEV (reference sequence). CDR3 loop: CASCQWAGFTGELFF. The DNA for the CDR3 is TGTGCCAGCTGCCAGTGGGCGGGGTTCACCGGGGAGCTGTTTTTT.